Sequencing of this T cell receptor beta chain was carried out in a study of cytomegalovirus exposure and HLA in healthy donors. Across the study: The use of the same platform for the 90 to 150 validation repertoires and the roughly 630 first-cohort repertoires was reported by a later analysis.

These donors were members of the roughly 120-subject validation cohort, a group separate from the approximately 700-subject first cohort. Sequencing used immunoSEQ multiplex PCR; TCRdb keeps in-frame clones, though not all of them. The table lists over 200,000 clones, just over 85% of them singletons, with about 2.7% in the top ten. Study results and caveats: 164 TCR beta chains were listed as cytomegalovirus-associated.

On this clone: Its specificity is unknown.

This clonotype was obtained from a woman aged 18-29 years in good health and CMV-seronegative. Sequencing input: PBMCs.

This CDR3 reads CASSLAGQQETQYF. Written as DNA, the CDR3 is TGCGCCAGCAGCTTGGCCGGACAGCAAGAGACCCAGTACTTC. The chain carries TRBV5-1 and TRBJ2-5; a weak D match, TRBD1 (6 bases). Germline assignment: CDR1 SGHRS and CDR2 YFSETQ. The CDR3 consists of 14 residues. V was shortened by 0 bases and J by 2 bases, with 8 bases between the two germline ends.